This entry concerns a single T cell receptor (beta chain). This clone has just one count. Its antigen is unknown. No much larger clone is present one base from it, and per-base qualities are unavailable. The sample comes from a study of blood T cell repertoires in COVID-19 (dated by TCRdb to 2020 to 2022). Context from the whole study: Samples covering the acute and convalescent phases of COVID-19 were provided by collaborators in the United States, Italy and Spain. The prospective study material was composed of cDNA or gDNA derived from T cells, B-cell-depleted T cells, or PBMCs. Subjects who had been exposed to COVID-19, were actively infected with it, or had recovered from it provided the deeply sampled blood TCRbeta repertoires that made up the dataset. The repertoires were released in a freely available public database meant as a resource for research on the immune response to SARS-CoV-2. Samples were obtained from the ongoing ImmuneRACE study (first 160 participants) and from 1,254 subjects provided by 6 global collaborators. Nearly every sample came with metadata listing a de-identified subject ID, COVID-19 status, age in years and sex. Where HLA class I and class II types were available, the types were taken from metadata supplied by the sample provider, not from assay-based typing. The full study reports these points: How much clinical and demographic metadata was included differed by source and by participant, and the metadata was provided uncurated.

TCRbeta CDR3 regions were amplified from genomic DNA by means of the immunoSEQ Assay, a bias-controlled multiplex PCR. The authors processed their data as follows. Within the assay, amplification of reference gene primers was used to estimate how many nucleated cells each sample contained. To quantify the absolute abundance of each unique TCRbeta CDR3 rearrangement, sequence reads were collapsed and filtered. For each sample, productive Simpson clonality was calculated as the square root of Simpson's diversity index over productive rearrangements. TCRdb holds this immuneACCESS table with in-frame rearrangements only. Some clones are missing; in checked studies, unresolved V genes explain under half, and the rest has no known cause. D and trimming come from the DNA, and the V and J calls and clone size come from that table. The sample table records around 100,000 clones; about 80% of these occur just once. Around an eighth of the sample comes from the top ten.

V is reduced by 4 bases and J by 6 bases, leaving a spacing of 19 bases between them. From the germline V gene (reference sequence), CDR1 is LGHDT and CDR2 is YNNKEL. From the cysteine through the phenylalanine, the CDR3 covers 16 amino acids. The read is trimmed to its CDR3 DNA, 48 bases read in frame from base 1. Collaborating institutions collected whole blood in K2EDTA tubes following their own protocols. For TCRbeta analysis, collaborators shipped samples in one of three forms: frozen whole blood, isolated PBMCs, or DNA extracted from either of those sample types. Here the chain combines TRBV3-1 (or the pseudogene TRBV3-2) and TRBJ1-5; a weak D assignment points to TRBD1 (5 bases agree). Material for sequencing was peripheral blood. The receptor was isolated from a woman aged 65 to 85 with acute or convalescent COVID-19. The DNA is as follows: TGTGCCAGCAGCCCAGGGTCGGCGGGGCTCAGTCAGCCCCAGCATTTT. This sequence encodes CASSPGSAGLSQPQHF.